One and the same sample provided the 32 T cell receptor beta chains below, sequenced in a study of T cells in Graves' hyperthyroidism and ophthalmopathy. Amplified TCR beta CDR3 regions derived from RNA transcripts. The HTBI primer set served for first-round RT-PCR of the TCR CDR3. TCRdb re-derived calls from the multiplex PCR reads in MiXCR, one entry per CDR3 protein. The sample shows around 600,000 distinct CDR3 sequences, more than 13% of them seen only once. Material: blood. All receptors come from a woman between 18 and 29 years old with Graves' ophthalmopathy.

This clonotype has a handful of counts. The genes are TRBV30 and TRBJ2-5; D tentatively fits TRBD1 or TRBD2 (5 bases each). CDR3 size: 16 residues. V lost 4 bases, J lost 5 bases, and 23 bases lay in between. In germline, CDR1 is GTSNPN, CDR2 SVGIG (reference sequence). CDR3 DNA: TGTGCCTGGATCTTGAAACGGGACCGTTTAGGGGAGACCCAGTACTTC. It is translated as CAWILKRDRLGETQYF.

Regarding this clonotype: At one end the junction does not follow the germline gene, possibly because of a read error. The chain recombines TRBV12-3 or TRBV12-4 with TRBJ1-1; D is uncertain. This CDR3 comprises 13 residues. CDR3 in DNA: TGTGCCAGCAGGCCTACACAGAACACTGAAGCTTACTTT. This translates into CASRPTQNTEAYF.

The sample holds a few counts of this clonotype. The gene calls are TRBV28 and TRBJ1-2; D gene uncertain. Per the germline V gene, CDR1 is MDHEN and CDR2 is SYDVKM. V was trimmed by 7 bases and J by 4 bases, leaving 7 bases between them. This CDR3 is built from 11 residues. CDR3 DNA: TGTGCCAGCACAGCAGGCTATGGCTACACCTTC. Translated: CASTAGYGYTF.

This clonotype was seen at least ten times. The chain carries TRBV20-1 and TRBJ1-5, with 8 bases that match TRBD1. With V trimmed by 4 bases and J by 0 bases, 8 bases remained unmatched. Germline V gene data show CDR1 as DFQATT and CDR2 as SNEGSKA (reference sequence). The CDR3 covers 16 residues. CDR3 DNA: TGCAGTGCTACTCCTGGGACAGGTTATAGCAATCAGCCCCAGCATTTT. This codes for CSATPGTGYSNQPQHF.

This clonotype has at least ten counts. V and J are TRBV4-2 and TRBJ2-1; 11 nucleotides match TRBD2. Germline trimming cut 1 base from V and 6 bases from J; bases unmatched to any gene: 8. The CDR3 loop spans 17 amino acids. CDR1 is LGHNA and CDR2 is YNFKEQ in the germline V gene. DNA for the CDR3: TGTGCCAGCAGCCAAGTTTTAGCGGGAGGGGGGCCCAATGAGCAGTTCTTC. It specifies CASSQVLAGGGPNEQFF.

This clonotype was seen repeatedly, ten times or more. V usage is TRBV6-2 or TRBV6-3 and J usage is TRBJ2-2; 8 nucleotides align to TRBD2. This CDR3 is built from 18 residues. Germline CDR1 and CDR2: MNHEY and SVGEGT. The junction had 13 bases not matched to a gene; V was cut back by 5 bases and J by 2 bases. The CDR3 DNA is TGTGCCAGCAGTATACGCCTTCGGGTAGCGGGAAACACCGGGGAGCTGTTTTTT. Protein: CASSIRLRVAGNTGELFF.

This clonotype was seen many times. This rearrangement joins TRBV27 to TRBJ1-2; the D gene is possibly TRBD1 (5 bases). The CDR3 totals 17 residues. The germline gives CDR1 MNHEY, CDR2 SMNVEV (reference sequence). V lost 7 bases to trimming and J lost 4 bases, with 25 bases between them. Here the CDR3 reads CASTSIYAMEGSYGYTF. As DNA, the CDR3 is TGTGCCAGCACCTCAATTTATGCGATGGAGGGGAGCTATGGCTACACCTTC.

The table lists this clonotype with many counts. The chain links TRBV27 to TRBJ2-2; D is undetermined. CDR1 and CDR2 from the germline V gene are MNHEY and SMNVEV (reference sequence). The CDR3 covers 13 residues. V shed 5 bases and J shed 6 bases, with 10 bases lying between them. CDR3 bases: TGTGCCAGCAGTCGAGGCGAGGCCGGGGAGCTGTTTTTT. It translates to CASSRGEAGELFF.

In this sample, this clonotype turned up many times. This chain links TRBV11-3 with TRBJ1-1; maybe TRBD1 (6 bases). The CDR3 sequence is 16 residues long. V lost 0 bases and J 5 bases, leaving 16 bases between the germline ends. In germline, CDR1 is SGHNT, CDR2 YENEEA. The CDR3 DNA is TGTGCCAGCAGCTTAGATGGCATTAGGCAGGGGACTGAAGCTTTCTTT. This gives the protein CASSLDGIRQGTEAFF.

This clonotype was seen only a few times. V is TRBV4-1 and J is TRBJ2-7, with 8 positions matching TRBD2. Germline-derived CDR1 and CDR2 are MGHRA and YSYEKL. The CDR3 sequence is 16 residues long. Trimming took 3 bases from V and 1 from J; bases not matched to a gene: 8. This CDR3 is CASSQRTSGASYEQYF. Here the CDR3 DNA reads TGCGCCAGCAGCCAGCGTACTAGCGGTGCTTCCTACGAGCAGTACTTC.

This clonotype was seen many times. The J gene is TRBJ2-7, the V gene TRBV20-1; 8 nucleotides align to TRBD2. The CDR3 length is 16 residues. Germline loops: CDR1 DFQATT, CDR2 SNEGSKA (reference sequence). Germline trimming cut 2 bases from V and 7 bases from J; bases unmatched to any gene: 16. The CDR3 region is CSARPPGLARFWEQYF. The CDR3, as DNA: TGCAGTGCTAGACCACCCGGACTAGCCCGCTTTTGGGAGCAGTACTTC.

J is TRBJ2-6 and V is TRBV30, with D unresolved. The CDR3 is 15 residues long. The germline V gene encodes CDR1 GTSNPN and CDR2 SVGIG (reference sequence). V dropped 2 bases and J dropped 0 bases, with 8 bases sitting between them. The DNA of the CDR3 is TGTGCCTGGAGTTTCGGAGCCTCTGGGGCCAACGTCCTGACTTTC. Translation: CAWSFGASGANVLTF.

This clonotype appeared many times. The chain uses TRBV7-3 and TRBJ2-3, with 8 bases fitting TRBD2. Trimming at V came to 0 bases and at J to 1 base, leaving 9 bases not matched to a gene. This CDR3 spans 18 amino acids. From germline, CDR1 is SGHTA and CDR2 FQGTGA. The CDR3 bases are TGTGCCAGCAGCTTAACCACCGGGGCAGCGGGAGGCACAGATACGCAGTATTTT. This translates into CASSLTTGAAGGTDTQYF.

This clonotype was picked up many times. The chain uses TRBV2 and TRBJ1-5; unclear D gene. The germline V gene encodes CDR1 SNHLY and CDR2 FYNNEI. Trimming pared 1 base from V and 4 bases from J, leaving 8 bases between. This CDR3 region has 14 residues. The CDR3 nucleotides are TGTGCCAGCAGTGAAGGGGTCAGAAATCAGCCCCAGCATTTT. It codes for CASSEGVRNQPQHF.

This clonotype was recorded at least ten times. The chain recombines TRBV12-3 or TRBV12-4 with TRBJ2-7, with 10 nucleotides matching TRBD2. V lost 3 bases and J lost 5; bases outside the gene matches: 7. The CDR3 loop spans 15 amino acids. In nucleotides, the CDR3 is TGTGCCAGCAGTTTTTGGCCTAGCGGGAGTGACGAGCAGTACTTC. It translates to CASSFWPSGSDEQYF.

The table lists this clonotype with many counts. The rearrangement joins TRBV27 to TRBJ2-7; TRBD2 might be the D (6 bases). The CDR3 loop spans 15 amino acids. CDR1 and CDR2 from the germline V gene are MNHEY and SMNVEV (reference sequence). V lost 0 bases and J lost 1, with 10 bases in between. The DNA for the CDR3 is TGTGCCAGCAGTTTATCCGCCGGGACTTCCTACGAGCAGTACTTC. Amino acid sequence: CASSLSAGTSYEQYF.

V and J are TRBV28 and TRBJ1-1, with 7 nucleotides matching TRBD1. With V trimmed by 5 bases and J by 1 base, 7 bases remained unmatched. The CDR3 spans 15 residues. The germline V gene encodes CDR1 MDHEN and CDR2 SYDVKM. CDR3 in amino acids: CASSPYGTENTEAFF. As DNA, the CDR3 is TGTGCCAGCAGTCCCTACGGGACAGAGAACACTGAAGCTTTCTTT. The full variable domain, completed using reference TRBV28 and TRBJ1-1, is DVKVTQSSRYLVKRTGEKVFLECVQDMDHENMFWYRQDPGLGLRLIYFSYDVKMKEKGDIPEGYSVSREKKERFSLILESASTNQTSMYLCASSPYGTENTEAFFGQGTRLTVV.

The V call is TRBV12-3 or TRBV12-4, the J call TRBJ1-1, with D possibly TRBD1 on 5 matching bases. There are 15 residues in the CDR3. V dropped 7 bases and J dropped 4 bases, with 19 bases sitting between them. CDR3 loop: CASIETDSRGTEAFF. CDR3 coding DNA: TGTGCCAGCATAGAGACGGACTCTAGGGGCACTGAAGCTTTCTTT.

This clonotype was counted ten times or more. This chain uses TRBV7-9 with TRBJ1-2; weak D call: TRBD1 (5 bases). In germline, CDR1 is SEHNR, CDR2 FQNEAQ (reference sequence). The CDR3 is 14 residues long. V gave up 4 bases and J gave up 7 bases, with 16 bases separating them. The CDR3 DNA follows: TGTGCCAGCAGCTCTTTCACGGGGGGATTTGGCTACACCTTC. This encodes CASSSFTGGFGYTF.

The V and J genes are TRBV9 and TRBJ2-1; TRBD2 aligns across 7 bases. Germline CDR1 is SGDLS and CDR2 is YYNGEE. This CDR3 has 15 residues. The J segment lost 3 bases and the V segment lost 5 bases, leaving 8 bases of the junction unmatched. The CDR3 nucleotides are TGTGCCAGCAGTGAAAGCGGGACGGACTACAATGAGCAGTTCTTC. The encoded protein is CASSESGTDYNEQFF.

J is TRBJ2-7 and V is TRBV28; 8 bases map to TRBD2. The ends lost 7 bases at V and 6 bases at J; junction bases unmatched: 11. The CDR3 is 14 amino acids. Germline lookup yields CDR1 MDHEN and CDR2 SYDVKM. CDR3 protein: CASILSGSIGEQYF. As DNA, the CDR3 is TGTGCCAGCATCCTGAGCGGGAGTATCGGCGAGCAGTACTTC.

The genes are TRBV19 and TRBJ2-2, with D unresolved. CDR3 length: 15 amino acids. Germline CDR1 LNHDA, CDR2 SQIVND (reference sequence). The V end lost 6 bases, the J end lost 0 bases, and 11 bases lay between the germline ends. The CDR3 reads CASRDWAANTGELFF. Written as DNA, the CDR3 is TGTGCCAGTAGAGACTGGGCCGCGAACACCGGGGAGCTGTTTTTT.

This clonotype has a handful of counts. The CDR3 coding sequence is TGTGCCTTGGGCAGGGTTTGGACAGATACGCAGTATTTT. It is translated as CALGRVWTDTQYF. This rearrangement joins TRBV30 to TRBJ2-3; D perhaps matches TRBD1 (5 bases). The CDR3 runs to 13 residues. From germline, CDR1 is GTSNPN and CDR2 SVGIG (reference sequence). V shed 7 bases and J shed 3 bases, with 14 bases lying between them.

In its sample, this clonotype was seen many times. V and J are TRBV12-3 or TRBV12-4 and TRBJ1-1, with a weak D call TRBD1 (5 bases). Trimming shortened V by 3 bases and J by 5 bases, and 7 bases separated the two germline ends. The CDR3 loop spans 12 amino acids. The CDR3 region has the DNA TGTGCCAGCAGTTTCAGGGAGACTGAAGCTTTCTTT. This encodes CASSFRETEAFF.

CDR3 region: CASRLRDRERDTEAFF. Here the CDR3 DNA reads TGTGCCAGCAGGCTCCGGGACAGGGAGAGGGACACTGAAGCTTTCTTT. The genes are TRBV7-9 and TRBJ1-1; 9 positions match TRBD1. V was pared by 6 bases and J by 3 bases, with 11 bases of the junction left unmatched. CDR3 length: 16 amino acids. Germline V lookup: CDR1 SEHNR, CDR2 FQNEAQ (reference sequence).

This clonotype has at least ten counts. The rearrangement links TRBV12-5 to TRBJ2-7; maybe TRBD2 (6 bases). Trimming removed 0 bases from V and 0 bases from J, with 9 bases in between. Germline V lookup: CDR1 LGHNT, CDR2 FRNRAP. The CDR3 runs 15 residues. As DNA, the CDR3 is TGTGCTAGTGGTTTGGTTAGCGGAATCTCCTACGAGCAGTACTTC. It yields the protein CASGLVSGISYEQYF.

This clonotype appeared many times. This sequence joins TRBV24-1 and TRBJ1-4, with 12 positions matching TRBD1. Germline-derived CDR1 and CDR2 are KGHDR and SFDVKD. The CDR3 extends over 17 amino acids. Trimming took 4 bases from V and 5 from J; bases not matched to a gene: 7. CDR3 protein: CATSEGQGAWGNEKLFF. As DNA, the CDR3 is TGTGCCACCAGTGAGGGACAGGGGGCGTGGGGGAATGAAAAACTGTTTTTT.

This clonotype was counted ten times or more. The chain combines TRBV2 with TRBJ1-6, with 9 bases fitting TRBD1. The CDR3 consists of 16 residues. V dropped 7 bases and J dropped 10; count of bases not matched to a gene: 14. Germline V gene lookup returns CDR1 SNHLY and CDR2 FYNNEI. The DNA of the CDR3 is TGTGCCAGCAACGACCCGGGACAGGGAACGGGCTCACCCCTCCACTTT. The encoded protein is CASNDPGQGTGSPLHF.

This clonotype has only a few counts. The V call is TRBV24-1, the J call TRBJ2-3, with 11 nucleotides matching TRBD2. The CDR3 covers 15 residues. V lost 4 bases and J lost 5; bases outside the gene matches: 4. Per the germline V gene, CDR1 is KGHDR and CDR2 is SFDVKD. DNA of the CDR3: TGTGCCACCAGTGAACTAGCGGGAGTGGGAGATACGCAGTATTTT. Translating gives CATSELAGVGDTQYF.

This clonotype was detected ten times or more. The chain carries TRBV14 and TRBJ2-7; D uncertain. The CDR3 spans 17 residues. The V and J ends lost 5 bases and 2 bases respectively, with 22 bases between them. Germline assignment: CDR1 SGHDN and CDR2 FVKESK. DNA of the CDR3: TGTGCCAGCAGCGGCCGGGCCCTCGGGCCCCAACCCTACGAGCAGTACTTC. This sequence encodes CASSGRALGPQPYEQYF.

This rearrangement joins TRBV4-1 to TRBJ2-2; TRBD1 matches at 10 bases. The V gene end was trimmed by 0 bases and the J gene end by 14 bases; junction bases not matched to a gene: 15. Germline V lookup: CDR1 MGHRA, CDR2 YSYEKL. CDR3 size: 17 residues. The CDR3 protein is CASSQDGTGEWFGSLFF. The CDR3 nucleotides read TGCGCCAGCAGCCAAGACGGGACAGGGGAATGGTTTGGTAGTCTGTTTTTT.

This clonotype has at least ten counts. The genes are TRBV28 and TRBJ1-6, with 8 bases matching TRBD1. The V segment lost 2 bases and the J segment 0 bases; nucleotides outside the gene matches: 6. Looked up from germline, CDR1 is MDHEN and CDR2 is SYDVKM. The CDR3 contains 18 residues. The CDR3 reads CASSLRQGLSSYNSPLHF. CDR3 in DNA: TGTGCCAGCAGTTTAAGACAGGGGCTCAGCTCCTATAATTCACCCCTCCACTTT.